The rows below give T cell receptor beta chains drawn from one sample of a study of shared clonotypes between healthy human individuals. Produced via immunoSEQ multiplex PCR; TCRdb's table is partial and in-frame only. The repertoire holds about 600,000 clones, with more than 95% as singletons. The sequenced material came from naive CD4+ T cells sorted from blood. These receptors all stem from a young woman in good health. CDR3s include the opening cysteine and the closing phenylalanine or tryptophan.

v_call	j_call	cdr3_aa
TRBV6-5	TRBJ1-6	CASSRTVVNSPLHF
TRBV21-1	TRBJ1-2	CASSKARGWGNYGYTF
TRBV7-9	TRBJ2-3	CASSSNRGTGGTDTQYF
TRBV7-9	TRBJ1-3	CASRTTGTYLGNTIYF
TRBV5-1	TRBJ2-2	CASTRSTGAAPGTGELFF
TRBV6-1	TRBJ1-2	CAGRDSKLTNYGYTF
TRBV6-5	TRBJ1-3	CASSLGGFNSGNTIYF
TRBV5-1	TRBJ1-3	CASSIGTESLTIYF
TRBV7-9	TRBJ1-1	CASSRMGGPEAFF
TRBV5-6	TRBJ1-1	CASSLFDQALTEAFF
TRBV30	TRBJ1-1	CAWTFLKPGRPLNTEAFF
TRBV11-2	.	CASSPTSGSYEQYF
TRBV28	TRBJ1-6	CASFQQTVGSPLHF
TRBV29-1	TRBJ2-3	CSVGQGSSTDTQYF